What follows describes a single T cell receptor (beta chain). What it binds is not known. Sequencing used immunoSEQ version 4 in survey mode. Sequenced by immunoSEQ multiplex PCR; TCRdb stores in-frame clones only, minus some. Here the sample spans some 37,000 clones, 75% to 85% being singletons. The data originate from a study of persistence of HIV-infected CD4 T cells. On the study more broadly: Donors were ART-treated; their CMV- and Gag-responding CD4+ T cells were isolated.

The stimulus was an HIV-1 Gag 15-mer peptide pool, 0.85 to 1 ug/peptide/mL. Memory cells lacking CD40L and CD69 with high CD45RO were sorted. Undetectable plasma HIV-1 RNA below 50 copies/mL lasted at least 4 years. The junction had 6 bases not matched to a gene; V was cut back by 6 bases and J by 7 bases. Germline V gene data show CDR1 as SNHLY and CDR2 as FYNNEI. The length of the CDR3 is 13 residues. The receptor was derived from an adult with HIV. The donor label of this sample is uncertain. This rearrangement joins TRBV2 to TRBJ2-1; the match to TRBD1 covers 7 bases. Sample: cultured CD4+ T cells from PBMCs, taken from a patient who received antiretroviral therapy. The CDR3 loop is CASRTTRGNEQFF. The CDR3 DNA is TGTGCCAGCAGAACCACCAGGGGGAATGAGCAGTTCTTC.